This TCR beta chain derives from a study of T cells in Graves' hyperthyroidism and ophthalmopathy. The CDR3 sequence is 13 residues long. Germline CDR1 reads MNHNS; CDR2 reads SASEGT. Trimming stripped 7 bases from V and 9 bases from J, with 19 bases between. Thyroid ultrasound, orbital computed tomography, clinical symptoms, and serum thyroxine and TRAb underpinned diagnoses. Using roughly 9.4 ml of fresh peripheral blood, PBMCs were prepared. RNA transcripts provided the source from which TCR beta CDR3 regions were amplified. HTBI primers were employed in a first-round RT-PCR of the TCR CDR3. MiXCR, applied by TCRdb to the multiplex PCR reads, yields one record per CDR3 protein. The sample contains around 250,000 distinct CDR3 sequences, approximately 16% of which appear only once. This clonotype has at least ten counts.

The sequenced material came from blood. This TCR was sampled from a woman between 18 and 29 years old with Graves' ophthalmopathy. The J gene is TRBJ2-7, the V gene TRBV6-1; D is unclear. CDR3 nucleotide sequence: TGTGCCAGCACTCCCATGGAAACCGGTCGGCAGTACTTC. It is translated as CASTPMETGRQYF.